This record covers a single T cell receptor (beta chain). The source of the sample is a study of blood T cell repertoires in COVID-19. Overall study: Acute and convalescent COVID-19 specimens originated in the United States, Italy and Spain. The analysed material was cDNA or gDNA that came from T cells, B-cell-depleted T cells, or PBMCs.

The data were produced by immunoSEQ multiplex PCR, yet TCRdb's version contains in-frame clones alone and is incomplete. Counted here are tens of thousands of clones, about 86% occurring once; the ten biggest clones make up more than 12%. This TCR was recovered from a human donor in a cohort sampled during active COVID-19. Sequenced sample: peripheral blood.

CDR3 DNA: TGTGCCAGCAACGACAGGGGTTCTAGCACAGATACGCAGTATTTT. As protein: CASNDRGSSTDTQYF. The rearrangement uses TRBV6-6 and TRBJ2-3; 8 bases fit TRBD1. The germline V gene has CDR1 MNHNY and CDR2 SVGAGI (reference sequence). There are 15 residues in the CDR3. V shed 7 bases, J shed 0 bases, and the junction held 6 bases outside the gene matches.